A single sample is the source of the 22 T cell receptor beta chains below, sequenced in a study of PD-L1 blockade in urothelial cancer. Assay: immunoSEQ multiplex PCR; the TCRdb copy retains only in-frame clones and omits some. The sample lists about 95,000 clones, around 86% occurring once. Time point denoted: pretreatment peripheral blood. The sample consisted of PBMCs, taken around atezolizumab (anti-PD-L1) treatment. These receptors were taken from a man aged 60 to 75 with urothelial cancer.

The chain joins TRBV4-1 to TRBJ2-3; D is uncertain. V lost 1 base and J 4 bases, leaving 12 bases between the germline ends. Germline V CDR1 and CDR2: MGHRA, YSYEKL. This CDR3 has 15 residues. CDR3 sequence (DNA): TGCGCCAGCAGCCAAGTGCTAGTTTCTTCAGATACGCAGTATTTT. Translated, it gives CASSQVLVSSDTQYF.

The CDR3 DNA reads as TGCAGCGTTCGCGTCGGGAGCACAGATACGCAGTATTTT. Amino acids: CSVRVGSTDTQYF. V is TRBV29-1 and J is TRBJ2-3; D gene ambiguous. CDR1 and CDR2 from the germline V gene are SQVTM and ANQGSEA. V was shortened by 5 bases and J by 0 bases, with 9 bases between the two germline ends. The CDR3 spans 13 residues.

The rearrangement joins TRBV5-1 to TRBJ2-1; no clear D. V lost 4 bases, J lost 0 bases, and 11 bases lay in between. The CDR3 totals 15 residues. Germline V CDR1 and CDR2: SGHRS, YFSETQ. The CDR3 DNA reads TGCGCCAGCAGCCCCGACACGAGCTCCTACAATGAGCAGTTCTTC. This encodes CASSPDTSSYNEQFF. Complete variable domain (other parts from reference TRBV5-1 and TRBJ2-1): KAGVTQTPRYLIKTRGQQVTLSCSPISGHRSVSWYQQTPGQGLQFLFEYFSETQRNKGNFPGRFSGRQFSNSRSEMNVSTLELGDSALYLCASSPDTSSYNEQFFGPGTRLTVL.

The rearrangement links TRBV19 to TRBJ2-5, with D perhaps TRBD1 (6 bases). Germline assignment: CDR1 LNHDA and CDR2 SQIVND (reference sequence). Trimming left V 6 bases short and J 5 bases short, with 19 bases between. The CDR3 consists of 15 residues. The CDR3 DNA reads TGTGCCAGTAGACCCCAGGGGCGGATTGGGGAGACCCAGTACTTC. Translation: CASRPQGRIGETQYF.

J is TRBJ1-2 and V is TRBV28; 7 nucleotides agree with TRBD1. Germline-derived CDR1 and CDR2 are MDHEN and SYDVKM. Losses at the gene ends were 7 bases for V and 0 bases for J; bases not matched to a gene: 8. The CDR3 length is 15 residues. In DNA form, the CDR3 reads TGTGCCAGCATAATTGGACAGGCTTCTAACTATGGCTACACCTTC. Translation: CASIIGQASNYGYTF.

This chain joins TRBV5-3 and TRBJ1-5, with a weak D call TRBD1 (6 bases). TRBV5-3 is annotated as an ORF whose role is uncertain. CDR3 length: 16 amino acids. The V end was cut by 0 bases, the J end by 4 bases, with 14 bases between. This CDR3 is CARSLGGDRTNQPQHF. The DNA for the CDR3 is TGTGCCAGAAGCTTGGGGGGCGACAGGACGAATCAGCCCCAGCATTTT.

The J gene is TRBJ1-1, the V gene TRBV2; 8 positions match TRBD1. Germline values: CDR1 SNHLY, CDR2 FYNNEI. V dropped 4 bases and J dropped 1; count of bases not matched to a gene: 5. This CDR3 is built from 15 residues. CDR3 sequence (DNA): TGTGCCAGCAGTGGAAGGCAGGGGGCGAACACTGAAGCTTTCTTT. Translating gives CASSGRQGANTEAFF.

This clone was observed a few times. This chain joins TRBV28 and TRBJ1-1; possibly TRBD1 for D (5 bases). The ends were cut back, 6 bases at V and 14 bases at J, with 13 bases in the middle. The CDR3 has 10 amino acids. From germline, CDR1 is MDHEN and CDR2 SYDVKM. CDR3 nucleotides: TGTGCCAGCAGCGGGGGGGATGCCTTCTTT. This gives the protein CASSGGDAFF.

This clone was counted a single time. CDR3 sequence: CASSLGDTGNTEAFF. The CDR3 nucleotides are TGTGCCAGCAGCTTGGGGGACACCGGGAACACTGAAGCTTTCTTT. The rearrangement links TRBV5-4 to TRBJ1-1; TRBD1 is a possible D gene (6 bases). Trimming stripped 0 bases from V and 1 base from J, with 10 bases between. Germline CDR1 is SGHNT and CDR2 is YYREEE (reference sequence). This CDR3 is 15 amino acids long. Full variable domain (rest looked up from reference TRBV5-4 and TRBJ1-1): ETGVTQSPTHLIKTRGQQVTLRCSSQSGHNTVSWYQQALGQGPQFIFQYYREEENGRGNFPPRFSGLQFPNYSSELNVNALELDDSALYLCASSLGDTGNTEAFFGQGTRLTVV.

This chain joins TRBV7-9 and TRBJ2-7, with TRBD2 identical over 14 bases. V was pared by 5 bases and J by 2 bases, with 2 bases of the junction left unmatched. This CDR3 is 15 amino acids long. Germline loops: CDR1 SEHNR, CDR2 FQNEAQ (reference sequence). The CDR3 DNA reads TGTGCCAGCAGCCAGGGACTAGCGGGAGCCTACGAGCAGTACTTC. It is translated as CASSQGLAGAYEQYF.

This clone showed up just a few times. The chain employs TRBV5-1 and TRBJ1-1, with D possibly matching TRBD1 (5 bases). The V gene's germline CDR1 is SGHRS and CDR2 YFSETQ. V gave up 6 bases and J gave up 3 bases, with 15 bases separating them. The CDR3 consists of 14 residues. CDR3 nucleotide sequence: TGCGCCAGCATCGGGGGGAACCGGGACACTGAAGCTTTCTTT. It specifies CASIGGNRDTEAFF.

The chain is built from TRBV6-5 and TRBJ2-5; D may be TRBD2 (5 bases). The tail of the sequence fits TRBJ2-7 better, so the J call may be wrong. Germline CDR1 MNHEY, CDR2 SVGAGI. There are 13 residues in the CDR3. CDR3 bases: TGTGCCAGCAGGGTGGGGAGTTCCTACGAGCAGTACTTC. Translating it yields CASRVGSSYEQYF.

This clone appeared a few times. The genes are TRBV7-9 and TRBJ1-6; 9 bases align to TRBD1. CDR1 and CDR2 (germline): SEHNR, FQNEAQ (reference sequence). The junction had 7 bases not matched to a gene; V was cut back by 6 bases and J by 7 bases. The CDR3 extends over 15 amino acids. The CDR3 is CASSAGDRANSPLHF. The CDR3 bases are TGTGCCAGCAGTGCAGGGGACAGGGCGAATTCACCCCTCCACTTT.

This rearrangement joins TRBV28 to TRBJ2-7; weak D call: TRBD1 (6 bases). Trimming took off 6 bases at V and 1 base at J, with 13 bases between the two ends. Germline V gene sequence: CDR1 MDHEN, CDR2 SYDVKM. This CDR3 contains 14 residues. CDR3 bases: TGTGCCAGCAGGCCACAGGGACGTTCCTACGAGCAGTACTTC. Protein: CASRPQGRSYEQYF.

The chain is built from TRBV5-8 and TRBJ1-5; no clear D. This CDR3 contains 15 residues. Trimming pared 4 bases from V and 1 base from J, leaving 12 bases between. The germline CDR1 and CDR2 sequences are SGHTS and YDEGEE. The CDR3 sequence is CASSGGGRSNQPQHF. The CDR3 bases are TGTGCCAGCAGCGGAGGAGGCAGGAGCAATCAGCCCCAGCATTTT. The variable domain in full, with the rest retrieved from reference TRBV5-8 and TRBJ1-5, is EAGVTQSPTHLIKTRGQQATLRCSPISGHTSVYWYQQALGLGLQFLLWYDEGEERNRGNFPPRFSGRQFPNYSSELNVNALELEDSALYLCASSGGGRSNQPQHFGDGTRLSIL.

The chain employs TRBV28 and TRBJ1-5; D unresolved. V was trimmed by 9 bases and J by 5 bases, leaving 11 bases between them. The CDR3 totals 12 residues. The germline gives CDR1 MDHEN, CDR2 SYDVKM. Written as DNA, the CDR3 is TGTGCCAGTCTGGGTGGGCATCAGCCCCAGCATTTT. Translated: CASLGGHQPQHF.

CDR3 DNA: TGTGCCAGCAGCTCAGTGCACACTGAAGCTTTCTTT. It yields the protein CASSSVHTEAFF. This chain links TRBV7-9 with TRBJ1-1; D is unresolved. The germline CDR1 and CDR2 sequences are SEHNR and FQNEAQ (reference sequence). The V end was cut by 4 bases, the J end by 3 bases, with 6 bases between. The CDR3 runs to 12 residues.

The sample holds one count of this clone. This chain uses TRBV18 with TRBJ2-2; 7 bases match TRBD2. The germline CDR1 and CDR2 sequences are KGHSH and LQKENI. The J segment lost 2 bases and the V segment lost 2 bases, leaving 5 bases of the junction unmatched. This CDR3 comprises 16 residues. The CDR3 DNA follows: TGTGCCAGCTCACCAGGTGCTAGCGGCAACACCGGGGAGCTGTTTTTT. Residues: CASSPGASGNTGELFF.

The rearrangement links TRBV6-1 to TRBJ1-5, with D hard to call. Trimming removed 8 bases at V and 3 bases at J, with 11 bases between. Germline loops: CDR1 MNHNS, CDR2 SASEGT. CDR3 length equals 13 residues. The CDR3 is CASGRVDNQPQHF. Written as DNA, the CDR3 is TGTGCCAGCGGGCGGGTTGACAATCAGCCCCAGCATTTT.

The chain has TRBV29-1 and TRBJ2-2; 14 bases are shared with TRBD2. Germline CDR1 is SQVTM and CDR2 is ANQGSEA. This CDR3 has 16 amino acids. The ends lost 5 bases at V and 6 bases at J; junction bases unmatched: 8. CDR3 residues: CSVRLAGGLAPGELFF. In DNA form, the CDR3 reads TGCAGCGTTAGACTAGCGGGAGGGCTGGCCCCCGGGGAGCTGTTTTTT.

This sequence joins TRBV4-3 and TRBJ1-6, with 10 bases that match TRBD1. The CDR3 loop spans 15 amino acids. V trimming: 4 bases; J trimming: 9 bases; junction bases outside the gene matches: 6. Germline CDR1 reads LGHNA; CDR2 reads YSLEER. The CDR3 sequence: CASSPRDRGVSPLHF. The DNA of the CDR3 is TGCGCCAGCAGCCCCCGGGACAGGGGTGTTTCACCCCTCCACTTT.

The chain is built from TRBV15 and TRBJ1-1; TRBD1 matches 7 bases. The CDR3 spans 16 residues. Germline lookup yields CDR1 LNHNV and CDR2 YYDKDF (reference sequence). Trimming took 5 bases from V and 7 from J; bases not matched to a gene: 16. The CDR3 DNA sequence: TGTGCCACCAGCCCGAAGAGGGACAGCTTTTACAGTGAAGCTTTCTTT. This sequence encodes CATSPKRDSFYSEAFF.